The 15 T cell receptor beta chains below were found in one sample sequenced in a study of Tregs in tolerant kidney transplant recipients. Mixed chimerism was transient after nonmyeloablative marrow transplants from related graft donors. This table comes from immunoSEQ multiplex PCR, and its TCRdb copy is limited to in-frame clones, with some not included. The sample lists tens of thousands of clones, 93% occurring once. The sequencing used CD4+ T cells from blood (PBMCs), collected 12 months after the transplant. All receptors derive from a human patient who received a combined kidney and bone marrow transplant. Some T cells may possibly be graft donor cells.

V and J are TRBV7-9 and TRBJ2-2, with D possibly TRBD2 on 6 matching bases. Germline V gene sequence: CDR1 SEHNR, CDR2 FQNEAQ (reference sequence). This CDR3 region has 14 residues. V shed 0 bases and J shed 6 bases, with 8 bases lying between them. The CDR3 DNA follows: TGTGCCAGCAGCTTAGCGGGAGGACCCGGGGAGCTGTTTTTT. It is translated as CASSLAGGPGELFF.

This clone was picked up one time. The chain has TRBV6-5 and TRBJ2-1; TRBD1 agrees at 7 bases. The J segment lost 3 bases and the V segment lost 4 bases, leaving 0 bases of the junction unmatched. Germline V gene lookup returns CDR1 MNHEY and CDR2 SVGAGI. The CDR3 consists of 13 residues. The CDR3 DNA reads as TGTGCCAGCAGTTGGGACAGCTACAATGAGCAGTTCTTC. Protein product: CASSWDSYNEQFF.

The rearrangement joins TRBV5-6 to TRBJ2-5; 11 nucleotides line up with TRBD2. Unmatched junction bases numbered 12, after V lost 3 bases and J lost 5 bases. The CDR3 sequence is 17 residues long. Germline CDR1 reads SGHDT; CDR2 reads YYEEEE. CDR3 loop: CASSSLLAGEVWETQYF. CDR3 coding DNA: TGTGCCAGCAGCTCCTTACTAGCGGGAGAGGTCTGGGAGACCCAGTACTTC.

This chain links TRBV5-8 with TRBJ1-2; D perhaps matches TRBD1 (5 bases). The CDR3 runs 15 residues. Germline V gene lookup returns CDR1 SGHTS and CDR2 YDEGEE. Between the trimmed V and J ends, which lost 1 base and 5 bases, there was a span of 15 bases. CDR3 DNA: TGTGCCAGCAGCTTGATCACAGGCAAATTATATGGCTACACCTTC. The encoded protein is CASSLITGKLYGYTF.

This clone was detected only a few times. The chain's CDR3 is CASSIDGLGDIGSYNEQFF. In DNA form, the CDR3 reads TGTGCCAGCAGCATTGACGGACTAGGGGATATTGGTTCCTACAATGAGCAGTTCTTC. This chain uses TRBV9 with TRBJ2-1; 7 positions agree with TRBD2. The V gene's germline CDR1 is SGDLS and CDR2 YYNGEE. This CDR3 is 19 amino acids long. J lost 1 base, V lost 4 bases, and 17 bases had no gene match.

CDR3 amino acids: CASSVGQESKNIQYF. The DNA for the CDR3 is TGTGCCAGCAGCGTAGGCCAGGAAAGCAAAAACATTCAGTACTTC. This sequence joins TRBV9 and TRBJ2-4; the D is unclear. V lost 0 bases to trimming and J lost 3 bases, with 10 bases between them. Germline CDR1 reads SGDLS; CDR2 reads YYNGEE. CDR3 length: 15 amino acids.

V is TRBV4-3 and J is TRBJ1-4; D is unresolved. Germline V gene data show CDR1 as LGHNA and CDR2 as YSLEER. The length of the CDR3 is 15 residues. The ends were cut back, 0 bases at V and 4 bases at J, with 9 bases in the middle. In nucleotides, the CDR3 is TGCGCCAGCAGCCAAGATGCCGTCAGTAATGAAAAACTGTTTTTT. This sequence encodes CASSQDAVSNEKLFF.

The V and J genes are TRBV9 and TRBJ2-1, with no clear D. Per germline, CDR1 SGDLS and CDR2 YYNGEE. Trimming left V 0 bases short and J 4 bases short, with 8 bases between. CDR3 length: 14 residues. The CDR3 loop reads CASSVAPPYNEQFF. CDR3 coding DNA: TGTGCCAGCAGCGTAGCCCCCCCGTACAATGAGCAGTTCTTC.

The chain has TRBV6-6 and TRBJ2-3, with D possibly being TRBD2 (6 bases). The V end was cut by 2 bases, the J end by 1 base, with 13 bases between. CDR1 is MNHNY and CDR2 is SVGAGI in the germline V gene (reference sequence). CDR3 length equals 16 residues. CDR3 nucleotides: TGTGCCAGCAGTTACGGGGCGGGAAAAGGCACAGATACGCAGTATTTT. Amino acids: CASSYGAGKGTDTQYF.

This chain links TRBV4-3 with TRBJ2-1, with D possibly TRBD1 on 6 matching bases. Germline V lookup: CDR1 LGHNA, CDR2 YSLEER. This CDR3 region has 17 residues. The ends were cut back, 3 bases at V and 8 bases at J, with 23 bases in the middle. CDR3 region: CASSHRGGVLVGDEQFF. As DNA, the CDR3 is TGCGCCAGCAGCCACAGGGGCGGTGTCTTAGTTGGGGATGAGCAGTTCTTC.

The chain uses TRBV19 and TRBJ1-2; a possible D gene is TRBD1 (6 bases). The CDR3 contains 14 residues. The V end was cut by 6 bases, the J end by 5 bases, with 16 bases between. Germline V CDR1 and CDR2: LNHDA, SQIVND (reference sequence). The CDR3 sequence: CASSHDRSQYGYTF. The CDR3 DNA is TGTGCCAGTAGCCACGACAGGAGCCAGTATGGCTACACCTTC.

The chain recombines TRBV29-1 with TRBJ2-5; TRBD1 matches 11 bases. Germline V lookup: CDR1 SQVTM, CDR2 ANQGSEA. The V and J ends lost 3 bases and 5 bases, in that order; junction bases with no gene match: 8. This CDR3 has 15 amino acids. CDR3 in DNA: TGCAGCGTTGAGAGGGGACAGGGGGGATTCGAGACCCAGTACTTC. Amino acids: CSVERGQGGFETQYF. Drawing the rest from reference TRBV29-1 and TRBJ2-5, the complete variable domain is SAVISQKPSRDICQRGTSLTIQCQVDSQVTMMFWYRQQPGQSLTLIATANQGSEATYESGFVIDKFPISRPNLTFSTLTVSNMSPEDSSIYLCSVERGQGGFETQYFGPGTRLLVL.

This clone was detected once. The chain couples TRBV27 to TRBJ1-1; no definite D call. The CDR3 is 15 amino acids. Trimming shortened V by 2 bases and J by 1 base, and 11 bases separated the two germline ends. Germline CDR1 is MNHEY and CDR2 is SMNVEV (reference sequence). The CDR3 is CASSLNRRTNTEAFF. CDR3 nucleotide sequence: TGTGCCAGCAGTTTAAATCGGAGGACGAACACTGAAGCTTTCTTT.

This chain joins TRBV15 and TRBJ2-1; tentatively, D is TRBD2 (5 bases). The germline V and J ends were trimmed by 1 base and 6 bases, with 10 bases remaining between them. Per germline, CDR1 LNHNV and CDR2 YYDKDF (reference sequence). The CDR3 is made up of 14 amino acids. CDR3 nucleotides: TGTGCCACCAGCAGAGGGGAGCCCTCCAATGAGCAGTTCTTC. Its protein is CATSRGEPSNEQFF.

The chain couples TRBV10-1 to TRBJ2-7; a possible D gene is TRBD2 (5 bases). The germline V gene has CDR1 WNHNN and CDR2 SYGVQD (reference sequence). The ends were cut back, 0 bases at V and 0 bases at J, with 9 bases in the middle. The CDR3 sequence is 15 residues long. CDR3 protein: CASSESARVSYEQYF. In DNA, the CDR3 is TGCGCCAGCAGTGAGTCCGCGAGGGTCTCCTACGAGCAGTACTTC.